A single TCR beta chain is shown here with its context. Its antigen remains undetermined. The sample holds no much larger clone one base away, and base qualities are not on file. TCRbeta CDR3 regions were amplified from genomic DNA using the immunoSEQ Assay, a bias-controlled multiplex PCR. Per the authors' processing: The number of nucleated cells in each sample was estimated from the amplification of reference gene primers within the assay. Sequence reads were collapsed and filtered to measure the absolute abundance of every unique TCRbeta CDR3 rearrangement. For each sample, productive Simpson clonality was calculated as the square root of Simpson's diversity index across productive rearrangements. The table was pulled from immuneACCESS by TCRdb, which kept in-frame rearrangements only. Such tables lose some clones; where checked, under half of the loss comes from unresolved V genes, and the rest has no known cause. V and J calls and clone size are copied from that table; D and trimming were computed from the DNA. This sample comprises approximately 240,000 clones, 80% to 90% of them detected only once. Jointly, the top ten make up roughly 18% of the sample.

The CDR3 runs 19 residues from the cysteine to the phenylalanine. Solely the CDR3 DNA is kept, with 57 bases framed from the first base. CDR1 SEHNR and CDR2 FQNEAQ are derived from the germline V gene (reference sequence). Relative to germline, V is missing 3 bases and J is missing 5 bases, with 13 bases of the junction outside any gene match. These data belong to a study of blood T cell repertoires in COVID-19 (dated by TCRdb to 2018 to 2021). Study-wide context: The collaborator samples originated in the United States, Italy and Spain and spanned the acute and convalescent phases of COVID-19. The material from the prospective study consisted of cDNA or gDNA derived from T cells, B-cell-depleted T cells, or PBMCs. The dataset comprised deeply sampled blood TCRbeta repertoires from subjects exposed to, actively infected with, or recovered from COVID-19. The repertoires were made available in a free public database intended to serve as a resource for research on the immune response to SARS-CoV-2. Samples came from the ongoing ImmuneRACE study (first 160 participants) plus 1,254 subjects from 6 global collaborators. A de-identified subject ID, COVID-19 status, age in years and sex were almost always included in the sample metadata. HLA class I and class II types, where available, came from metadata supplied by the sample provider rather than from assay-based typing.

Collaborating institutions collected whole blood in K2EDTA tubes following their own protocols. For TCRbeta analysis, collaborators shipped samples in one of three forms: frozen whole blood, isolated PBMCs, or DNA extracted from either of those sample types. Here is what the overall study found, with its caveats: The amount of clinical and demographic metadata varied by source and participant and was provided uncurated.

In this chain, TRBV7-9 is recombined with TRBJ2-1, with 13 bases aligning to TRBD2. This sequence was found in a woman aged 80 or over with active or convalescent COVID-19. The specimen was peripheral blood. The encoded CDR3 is CASSFTPGTSGTGNNEQFF. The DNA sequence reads TGTGCCAGCAGCTTTACACCAGGGACTAGCGGGACAGGGAACAATGAGCAGTTCTTC. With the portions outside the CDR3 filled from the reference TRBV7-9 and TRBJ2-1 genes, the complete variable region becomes DTGVSQNPRHKITKRGQNVTFRCDPISEHNRLYWYRQTLGQGPEFLTYFQNEAQLEKSRLLSDRFSAERPKGSFSTLEIQRTEQGDSAMYLCASSFTPGTSGTGNNEQFFGPGTRLTVL.